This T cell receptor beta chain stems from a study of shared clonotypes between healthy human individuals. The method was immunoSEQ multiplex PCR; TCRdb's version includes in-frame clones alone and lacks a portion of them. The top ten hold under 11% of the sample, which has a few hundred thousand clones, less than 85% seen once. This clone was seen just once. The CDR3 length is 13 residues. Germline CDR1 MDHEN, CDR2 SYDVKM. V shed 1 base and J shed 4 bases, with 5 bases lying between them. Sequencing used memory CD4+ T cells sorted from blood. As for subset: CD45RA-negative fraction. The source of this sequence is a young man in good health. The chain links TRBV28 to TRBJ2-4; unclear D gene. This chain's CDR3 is CASSLSRKNIQYF. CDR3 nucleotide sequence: TGTGCCAGCAGTTTATCTAGGAAAAACATTCAGTACTTC. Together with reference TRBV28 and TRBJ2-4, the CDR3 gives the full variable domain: DVKVTQSSRYLVKRTGEKVFLECVQDMDHENMFWYRQDPGLGLRLIYFSYDVKMKEKGDIPEGYSVSREKKERFSLILESASTNQTSMYLCASSLSRKNIQYFGAGTRLSVL.